This section outlines one TCR beta chain sequence together with its context. Its antigen target is currently unknown. No quality values exist for individual bases; no much larger clone is one base distant. Patients with localized lung adenocarcinoma, a subtype of non-small cell lung cancer, were used as donors. The samples were taken from the centers of localized lung adenocarcinomas. For TCR repertoire analysis, CD8+ T cells from tumor tissue were profiled apart from CD4+ T cells. The CDR3 measures 15 amino acids from cysteine to phenylalanine. Just the 45-base CDR3 DNA is kept, in frame starting at base 1. Clipping removes 7 bases from V and 4 bases from J, with 6 as the unmatched junction base count. Looking up the germline V gene yields CDR1 MNHNS and CDR2 SASEGT. The library was obtained by PCR. The instrument given in TCRdb is HiSeq X Ten. TCRdb handled the public reads itself, with Q25 trimming in fastp and clone calling in MiXCR, and kept productive beta chains. Each CDR3 protein appears once, grouped with its most common genes and DNA. This sample holds roughly 19,000 distinct CDR3 sequences; roughly 51% were observed only once. In total, the top ten clones hold 55% of the sample.

This sample was included in a study of CD4 and CD8 cells across lung adenocarcinoma regions listed by TCRdb under 2018. Study-level background: To look at intratumor heterogeneity in the T cell receptor repertoire, the study compared tumor centers against tumor margins.

The material sequenced was CD8+ T cells from the center of a lung tumor. This sample's cell subset or site label indicates: tumor center region. The V and J genes are TRBV6-1 and TRBJ2-5; 13 central nucleotides agree with TRBD2. This TCR came from a female donor with lung adenocarcinoma. The CD4 and CD8 labels of this study may be unreliable. The CDR3 reads CASTPGLAGRETQYF. The nucleotide sequence reads as follows: TGTGCCAGCACCCCGGGACTAGCGGGACGAGAGACCCAGTACTTC.